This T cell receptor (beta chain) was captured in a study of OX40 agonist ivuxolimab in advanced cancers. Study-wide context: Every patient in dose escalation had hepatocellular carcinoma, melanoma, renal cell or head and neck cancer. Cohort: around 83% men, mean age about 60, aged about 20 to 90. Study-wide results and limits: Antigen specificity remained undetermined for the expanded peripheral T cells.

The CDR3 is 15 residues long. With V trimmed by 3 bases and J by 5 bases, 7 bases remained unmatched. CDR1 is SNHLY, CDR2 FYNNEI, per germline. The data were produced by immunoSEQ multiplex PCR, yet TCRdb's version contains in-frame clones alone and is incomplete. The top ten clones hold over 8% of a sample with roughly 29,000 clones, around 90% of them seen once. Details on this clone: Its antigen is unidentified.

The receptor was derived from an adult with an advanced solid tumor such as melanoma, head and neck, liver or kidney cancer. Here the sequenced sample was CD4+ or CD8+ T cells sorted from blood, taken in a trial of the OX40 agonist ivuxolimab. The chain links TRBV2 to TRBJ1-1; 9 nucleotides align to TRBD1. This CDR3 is CASSDPDRGETEAFF. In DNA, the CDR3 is TGTGCCAGCAGTGACCCCGACAGGGGGGAAACTGAAGCTTTCTTT.